This record looks at one T cell receptor (beta chain) sequence and its context. This clone was seen once. Its antigen has not been determined. No much larger clone is present one base from it, and per-base qualities are unavailable. Taken from the germline V gene (reference sequence), the CDR1 and CDR2 loops are SGHNT and YYREEE. V sheds 0 bases and J sheds 0 bases, leaving 10 bases between their ends. The CDR3, from cysteine to phenylalanine, totals 16 residues. Solely the CDR3 DNA is kept, with 48 bases framed from the first base. This entry is derived from a study of cytomegalovirus exposure and HLA in healthy donors (dated by TCRdb to about 2017). As for the study more broadly: An earlier analysis of some 600 of the donors reported 276 Gb of sequence data and around 110 million unique TCR beta sequences obtained from around 190 million T cells. An early release that covered fewer than 800 HLA-typed donors contained around 300 gigabases of sequencing data and approximately 85 million unique TCR sequences. Of the 350 to 450 genotyped donors, 81% fell in the genetic ancestry cluster associated with self-reported Caucasian donors. The study was designed to test whether signatures of past pathogen exposure could be identified by cataloging public T cell receptors. The T cell repertoires of 666 subjects were profiled by immunosequencing and related to cytomegalovirus serostatus. Besides the first cohort of 500 to 700 subjects, a separate validation cohort made up of about 120 different subjects was used. To predict cytomegalovirus infection status, the study combined high-throughput TCR immunosequencing, statistical association of individual TCRs with disease status, and machine learning. A later analysis re-analyzed previously published TCR beta repertoires from approximately 670 donors and added high-resolution HLA genotyping to study TCR occurrence patterns. Rather than using new phenotypic data, the later analysis identified candidate immune exposures from TCR beta sequences and from how often those sequences occurred across donors. An earlier analysis of 587 of the donors used high-throughput TCR beta sequencing to judge whether each TCR beta V gene segment behaved as functional or pseudogenic. Donor age, sex, ethnicity and CMV serostatus were compiled alongside the repertoire data. Genome-wide SNP genotypes for about 65% of the 666 donors were used in a later genetic analysis, which treated that subset as a discovery cohort. All discovery cohort repertoires had been generated using a single sequencing platform. Class I and class II HLA loci were covered by the typing at four-digit resolution. The number of donors typed differed by locus, with 629-630 for A, B, C, DRB1 and DQB1, more than 500 for DQA1, 606 for DPA1, and some 440 for DPB1. A handful of DR-DQ haplotypes were treated as single units for association and clustering because of strong linkage in the cohort. On average, roughly 200,000 unique TCR beta nucleotide sequences were sequenced per donor among more than 350 genotyped donors of the cohort, with roughly 18% of those sequences being non-productive.

The cohort consisted of 666 healthy bone marrow donors. At the time of sampling, all cohort members were nominally healthy, though unrecorded immune exposures were likely present. The donor tested CMV seropositive, placing the donor among the 290 or so seropositive members of the cohort. A peripheral blood sample was collected from each donor, and TCR beta sequencing was performed on peripheral blood mononuclear cells. Genomic DNA extraction from the blood cell samples was performed with the Qiagen DNeasy Blood Extraction Kit. Study-wide conclusions, independent of this receptor: Most CMV-associated TCR beta chains appeared to be HLA-restricted in a later analysis, and the HLA associations seemed to be driven largely by CMV exposure. Presence/absence analyses assumed roughly uniform sequencing depth across donors, an assumption that may not hold. Assigning TCR associations to individual alleles was difficult when HLA alleles, especially DR and DQ, strongly co-occurred. According to a later genetic analysis, donors in an Asian-associated ancestry cluster had fewer N-insertions in productive TCRs than the approximately 610-donor mean. Because counts were too low, about 17 rarely observed V segments, including chromosome 9 orphons, were excluded from the earlier analysis of several hundred of the donors. Cytomegalovirus status was reported to be diagnosed by the classifier with high specificity and sensitivity in both the original and validation cohorts. A further reported finding was that TCR beta sequences accurately predicted the HLA-A and HLA-B alleles for most subjects in the first cohort. In a later analysis, TCR association rates were found to vary across HLA loci, with the most associated TCRs seen for DRB1 alleles and the fewest for HLA-C alleles. Immune exposure information for the cohort was limited to CMV serostatus. A few of the identified cytomegalovirus-associated TCR beta chains were confirmed in vitro to be specific for cytomegalovirus antigens. A later analysis associated 15,000 to 20,000 TCR beta sequences with specific HLA alleles at a false discovery rate of 0.05. A later analysis found that HLA-associated TCR beta chains were more clonally expanded and had lower generation probabilities than equally common non-associated chains. The study gave a list of 150 to 200 TCR beta chains associated with cytomegalovirus. A cluster of highly shared sequence variants was judged likely to represent a technical artifact of the sequencing pipeline. The authors suggested that the approach could potentially be extended to other disease states and immunological phenotypes. An association between a missense DCLRE1C variant and V-gene and J-gene trimming of TCR beta chains was found in a later genetic analysis and replicated in an independent cohort. In an earlier analysis of 450 to 750 of the donors, most TCR beta V segments appeared in productive rearrangements about 90% or about 30% of the time, broadly matching IMGT annotations. HLA typing was unavailable for some donors at each locus, so association tests used only the typed subset. Linkage disequilibrium might explain the correlated functional status among segregating V segments, but an unknown experimental factor could not be ruled out. Only TCR beta chains were sequenced in this cohort, and the absence of alpha or paired-chain data limited detectable features. Several of the top co-occurrence clusters appeared to be linked to parvovirus B19, influenza, CMV and Epstein-Barr virus, according to a later analysis. The 87-base-pair reads could not distinguish some IMGT-functional V segments, including TRBV6-2 and TRBV6-3, so those segments were excluded. Most TCR sequences were observed very rarely across donors, whereas some public TCRs were present in many individuals.

The library was built by means of the immunoSEQ multiplex PCR assay. A mixture of 60 forward primers for TCR Vbeta segments and 13 reverse primers for TCR Jbeta segments was used in the multiplex PCR. The CDR3 region of rearranged TCR beta genes was amplified from genomic DNA by a multiplex PCR assay. The amplified TCR beta libraries were sequenced on the Illumina HiSeq System as 87-base-pair reads. The study's processing was this. Across the 500 to 700 repertoires, a later analysis counted some 81 million unique TCR beta chains, 9.5 million to 12 million of which were shared by at least two donors. Raw reads were error-corrected and collapsed into unique sequences by a nearest-neighbor algorithm in which closely related sequences were merged to remove PCR and sequencing errors. V, D and J gene segments were assigned by aligning CDR3 sequences to IMGT reference sequences. For a sequence to be retained, a match of at least six nucleotides was required to both a V gene segment and a J gene segment. Rearrangements were classified as productive when the CDR3 lacked stop codons and remained in frame with V and J, and all other rearrangements were classified as non-productive. Following IMGT convention, CDR3 was defined as the stretch from the second conserved V-encoded cysteine up to the conserved J-encoded phenylalanine. In an earlier analysis of approximately 590 of the donors, sequences lacking an unambiguous match to a single V gene segment were excluded. In an earlier analysis of approximately 560 of the donors, a V segment was called functional when productive rearrangements were above 56.7%, and segregating when the standard deviation between donors exceeded 5%. A statistical classification framework was developed to diagnose cytomegalovirus status using the catalog of TCR beta chain sequences. A later analysis assigned V and J genes by comparing TCR nucleotide sequences with IMGT/GENE-DB human TR gene sequences. A later analysis assigned CDR3 sequences and most-parsimonious VDJ recombination scenarios with the TCRdist pipeline. A later analysis defined each TCR beta chain by its CDR3 amino acid sequence plus V-gene family, and excluded reads lacking a unique V-gene family. As a way to deal with suspected cross-contamination and a sequencing artifact, a later analysis dropped 640 or so nucleotide sequences that were highly shared and had low generation probability. In a later analysis, a clonal expansion index was calculated for each public chain from normalized within-repertoire ranks of inferred template counts. In a later analysis, generation probabilities were computed using a VDJ recombination model fitted to out-of-frame rearrangements, and the results were checked against IGoR. In a later analysis, hypergeometric tests were used to score TCR-TCR, TCR-HLA and TCR-CMV co-occurrence, with a repertoire-size bias correction applied to TCR pairs. False discovery rates were estimated in a later analysis by permuting HLA or CMV assignments 20 times. A later analysis grouped co-occurring TCRs with DBSCAN, adding TCRdist sequence similarity when clustering within HLA-allele-positive subsets. For co-occurrence clustering, repertoires with fewer than 30,000 or more than 120,000 public chains were excluded, along with five repertoires with anomalous nucleotide sharing. TCRdb holds this immuneACCESS table with in-frame rearrangements only. Some clones are missing; in checked studies, unresolved V genes explain under half, and the rest has no known cause. V and J calls and clone size come straight from that table; D and trimming were deduced from the DNA. Counted in this sample were 160,000 or so clones; 60% to 85% of them appeared once. Roughly 2% of the sample lies in the top ten.

The source of this sequence is a man over 45 in good health and CMV-seropositive. Sample: PBMCs. The sequence is built from TRBV5-4 and TRBJ1-3, and possibly TRBD1, on 6 matching bases. The CDR3 loop reads CASSLGGQISGNTIYF. The DNA sequence reads TGTGCCAGCAGCTTGGGCGGACAGATCTCTGGAAACACCATATATTTT.